What follows are 30 T cell receptor beta chains derived from one specimen sequenced in a study of blood T cell repertoires in COVID-19. Sequenced by immunoSEQ multiplex PCR; TCRdb stores in-frame clones only, minus some. The sample lists around 81,000 clones, roughly 87% occurring once. The sequencing sample was made of peripheral blood. The origin of the receptors is a man between 65 and 85 years old with acute or convalescent COVID-19.

This sequence joins TRBV5-1 and TRBJ2-7; a possible D gene is TRBD1 (5 bases). The CDR3 totals 14 residues. Germline CDR1 SGHRS, CDR2 YFSETQ. Trimming removed 0 bases at V and 10 bases at J, with 17 bases between. The CDR3 DNA follows: TGCGCCAGCAGCTTGGCCACCCAGGGAACGGACCAGTACTTC. Translation: CASSLATQGTDQYF.

This chain uses TRBV10-2 with TRBJ2-5; TRBD2 matches at 9 bases. Trimming at V came to 7 bases and at J to 5 bases, leaving 5 bases not matched to a gene. This CDR3 contains 13 residues. In germline, CDR1 is WSHSY, CDR2 SAAADI. CDR3 in amino acids: CASNLAGLETQYF. Here the CDR3 DNA reads TGCGCCAGCAACCTAGCGGGGTTGGAGACCCAGTACTTC.

This rearrangement joins TRBV18 to TRBJ2-7; D may be TRBD1 (6 bases). Trimming pared 4 bases from V and 2 bases from J, leaving 15 bases between. This CDR3 contains 15 residues. Germline assignment: CDR1 KGHSH and CDR2 LQKENI. CDR3 amino acids: CASSRAGTYPYEQYF. CDR3 DNA: TGTGCCAGCTCACGTGCTGGGACATACCCCTACGAGCAGTACTTC.

The rearrangement links TRBV18 to TRBJ1-5, with a possible D match to TRBD1 (6 bases). Per germline, CDR1 KGHSH and CDR2 LQKENI. The CDR3 spans 14 residues. V was clipped by 3 bases and J by 5 bases, with 11 bases between them. The CDR3 protein is CASSPVRGHQPQHF. The CDR3 coding sequence is TGTGCCAGCTCACCGGTCAGGGGCCATCAGCCCCAGCATTTT.

The chain combines TRBV7-3 with TRBJ2-3, with 8 positions matching TRBD1. CDR1 and CDR2 (germline): SGHTA, FQGTGA. J was trimmed by 5 bases and V by 3 bases; bases with no gene match: 4. The CDR3 covers 14 residues. CDR3 bases: TGTGCCAGCAGCTTCAGGGGGCCGGGAGATACGCAGTATTTT. This gives the protein CASSFRGPGDTQYF.

This clone was picked up a small number of times. J is TRBJ2-3 and V is TRBV28, with TRBD2 matching 10 bases. V lost 5 bases to trimming and J lost 3 bases; unmatched junction nucleotides: 5. The CDR3 has 15 amino acids. The germline CDR1 and CDR2 sequences are MDHEN and SYDVKM. DNA for the CDR3: TGTGCCAGCAGTCTTAGCGGGAGGAAGACAGATACGCAGTATTTT. This translates into CASSLSGRKTDTQYF.

CDR3 region: CASSMIQGIGETQYF. CDR3 nucleotide sequence: TGTGCCAGTAGTATGATCCAGGGGATCGGCGAGACCCAGTACTTC. The chain carries TRBV19 and TRBJ2-5, with D tentatively TRBD1 (6 bases). Germline V gene sequence: CDR1 LNHDA, CDR2 SQIVND (reference sequence). The CDR3 extends over 15 amino acids. With 3 bases removed from V and 5 bases from J, the gap between germline ends came to 16 bases.

The chain is built from TRBV7-2 and TRBJ2-6; D gene unclear. This CDR3 comprises 16 residues. Germline loops: CDR1 SGHTA, CDR2 FQGNSA. The V gene lost 0 bases and the J gene lost 1 base, with 7 bases spanning the gap. The CDR3 DNA reads TGTGCCAGCAGCTTAGCCTCCGGGTCTGGGGCCAACGTCCTGACTTTC. It is translated as CASSLASGSGANVLTF.

J is TRBJ1-2 and V is TRBV6-5; TRBD1 matches 7 bases. CDR1 and CDR2 from the germline V gene are MNHEY and SVGAGI. J gave up 7 bases and V 6 bases, and 5 bases lay outside the gene matches. The length of the CDR3 is 12 residues. CDR3 in amino acids: CASSDRVSGYTF. CDR3 in DNA: TGTGCCAGCAGCGACAGGGTGTCTGGCTACACCTTC.

The chain recombines TRBV11-3 with TRBJ2-2; D is unresolved. The V and J ends lost 4 bases and 3 bases respectively, with 6 bases between them. The CDR3 spans 13 residues. CDR1 and CDR2 (germline): SGHNT, YENEEA. The CDR3, as DNA: TGTGCCAGCAGCTCCTCTTACACCGGGGAGCTGTTTTTT. Protein: CASSSSYTGELFF. The variable domain in full, with the rest retrieved from reference TRBV11-3 and TRBJ2-2, is EAGVVQSPRYKIIEKKQPVAFWCNPISGHNTLYWYLQNLGQGPELLIRYENEEAVDDSQLPKDRFSAERLKGVDSTLKIQPAELGDSAVYLCASSSSYTGELFFGEGSRLTVL.

J is TRBJ1-2 and V is TRBV7-2; TRBD1 agrees at 8 bases. This CDR3 comprises 14 residues. The germline V gene has CDR1 SGHTA and CDR2 FQGNSA. The J segment lost 7 bases and the V segment lost 6 bases, leaving 10 bases of the junction unmatched. The CDR3 spells CASSSAGGETGYTF. The CDR3, as DNA: TGTGCCAGCAGTTCCGCAGGGGGCGAAACTGGCTACACCTTC.

The V gene is TRBV6-5, the J gene TRBJ1-1, with D maybe TRBD1 (5 bases). CDR1 and CDR2 (germline): MNHEY, SVGAGI. V was shortened by 5 bases and J by 4 bases, with 11 bases between the two germline ends. The CDR3 runs to 13 residues. DNA for the CDR3: TGTGCCAGCAGTATAGACAGTCGCACTGAAGCTTTCTTT. Amino acid sequence: CASSIDSRTEAFF.

The genes are TRBV2 and TRBJ1-2, with D maybe TRBD1 (5 bases). Per germline, CDR1 SNHLY and CDR2 FYNNEI. Trimming left V 6 bases short and J 6 bases short, with 11 bases between. The CDR3 sequence is 12 residues long. CDR3 sequence reads: CASSPTDNGYTF. The DNA for the CDR3 is TGTGCCAGCAGCCCGACAGATAATGGCTACACCTTC.

The chain uses TRBV6-2 or TRBV6-3 and TRBJ2-3; 8 positions match TRBD2. The germline V gene encodes CDR1 MNHEY and CDR2 SVGEGT. Germline trimming cut 6 bases from V and 0 bases from J; bases unmatched to any gene: 17. The CDR3 covers 19 residues. The CDR3 DNA reads as TGTGCCAGCAGCCCCTTAGTGCGACTAGCGTTTTCTAGCACAGATACGCAGTATTTT. Translating it yields CASSPLVRLAFSSTDTQYF.

This sequence joins TRBV29-1 and TRBJ2-1; TRBD2 aligns across 8 bases. The length of the CDR3 is 15 residues. V shed 7 bases, J shed 8 bases, and the junction held 16 bases outside the gene matches. From germline, CDR1 is SQVTM and CDR2 ANQGSEA. The CDR3 reads CSGTNSGKPTDEQFF. The CDR3 DNA follows: TGCAGCGGGACAAATAGCGGGAAACCCACCGATGAGCAGTTCTTC.

In this sample, this clone turned up once. This rearrangement joins TRBV18 to TRBJ2-7; a possible D gene is TRBD1 (5 bases). The CDR3 has 14 residues. Germline values: CDR1 KGHSH, CDR2 LQKENI. V was trimmed by 5 bases and J by 0 bases, leaving 11 bases between them. This CDR3 is CASSSTVPSYEQYF. The CDR3 nucleotides read TGTGCCAGCTCATCGACAGTTCCCTCCTACGAGCAGTACTTC.

The chain carries TRBV15 and TRBJ2-1; D is unclear. The germline gives CDR1 LNHNV, CDR2 YYDKDF (reference sequence). The CDR3 totals 15 residues. V was trimmed by 1 base and J by 6 bases, leaving 13 bases between them. CDR3 nucleotide sequence: TGTGCCACCAGCAGAGCAGACATCCCCAGCAATGAGCAGTTCTTC. Its protein is CATSRADIPSNEQFF.

The rearrangement uses TRBV6-4 and TRBJ2-3; 7 nucleotides align to TRBD1. The V and J ends lost 6 bases and 2 bases, in that order; junction bases with no gene match: 5. Germline V gene lookup returns CDR1 MRHNA and CDR2 SNTAGT. This CDR3 has 14 amino acids. CDR3 DNA: TGTGCCAGCAGACGACAGGGAGACACAGATACGCAGTATTTT. It codes for CASRRQGDTDTQYF.

V gene TRBV10-3 combines with J gene TRBJ2-7; D is perhaps TRBD2 (7 bases). CDR3 length equals 15 residues. Germline V gives CDR1 ENHRY, CDR2 SYGVKD. Between the trimmed V and J ends, which lost 6 bases and 3 bases, there was a span of 18 bases. The CDR3 DNA is TGTGCCATCAGGGGCGGGGAGGGGGTTAACTACGAGCAGTACTTC. Translating it yields CAIRGGEGVNYEQYF.

The chain couples TRBV20-1 to TRBJ1-5; possibly TRBD1 for D (5 bases). This CDR3 has 13 residues. Trimming removed 3 bases at V and 9 bases at J, with 15 bases between. Germline lookup yields CDR1 DFQATT and CDR2 SNEGSKA (reference sequence). CDR3 coding DNA: TGCAGTGCTAGTGGGTTCAGGGAGGTGCCCCAGCATTTT. This translates into CSASGFREVPQHF.

The chain combines TRBV5-1 with TRBJ1-4; D ambiguous. Germline V gene sequence: CDR1 SGHRS, CDR2 YFSETQ. There are 16 residues in the CDR3. V gave up 3 bases and J gave up 2 bases, with 14 bases separating them. The CDR3 reads CASSSGSQGTNEKLFF. CDR3 coding DNA: TGCGCCAGCAGCTCGGGGTCCCAAGGCACTAATGAAAAACTGTTTTTT. The full variable domain, in which reference TRBV5-1 and TRBJ1-4 provide the parts outside the CDR3, is KAGVTQTPRYLIKTRGQQVTLSCSPISGHRSVSWYQQTPGQGLQFLFEYFSETQRNKGNFPGRFSGRQFSNSRSEMNVSTLELGDSALYLCASSSGSQGTNEKLFFGSGTQLSVL.

Only a few counts were recorded for this clone. The rearrangement joins TRBV29-1 to TRBJ2-7; D might be TRBD1 (5 bases). Between the trimmed V and J ends, which lost 2 bases and 4 bases, there was a span of 9 bases. The CDR3 totals 12 residues. Germline CDR1 reads SQVTM; CDR2 reads ANQGSEA. CDR3 protein: CSVERQGYEQYF. Here the CDR3 DNA reads TGCAGCGTTGAAAGGCAGGGTTACGAGCAGTACTTC.

The rearrangement links TRBV3-1 (or the pseudogene TRBV3-2) to TRBJ1-1; TRBD1 might be the D (6 bases). CDR1 and CDR2 (germline): LGHDT, YNNKEL (reference sequence). V was shortened by 0 bases and J by 0 bases, with 8 bases between the two germline ends. This CDR3 is built from 15 residues. As DNA, the CDR3 is TGTGCCAGCAGCCAAGAGGGGGCCATGAACACTGAAGCTTTCTTT. Protein sequence: CASSQEGAMNTEAFF.

CDR3 amino acids: CASSQVEGTGSGNQPQHF. In DNA form, the CDR3 reads TGCGCCAGCAGCCAAGTGGAAGGGACAGGGTCGGGCAATCAGCCCCAGCATTTT. The chain uses TRBV4-1 and TRBJ1-5; 9 bases map to TRBD1. The CDR3 contains 18 residues. The ends lost 1 base at V and 2 bases at J; junction bases unmatched: 9. CDR1 and CDR2 (germline): MGHRA, YSYEKL.

The V call is TRBV15, the J call TRBJ1-5; the D is unclear. CDR1 LNHNV and CDR2 YYDKDF come from the germline V gene (reference sequence). CDR3 size: 15 residues. Trimming left V 1 base short and J 4 bases short, with 11 bases between. As DNA, the CDR3 is TGTGCCACCAGCAGAGGTTACGGCGGGAATCAGCCCCAGCATTTT. This codes for CATSRGYGGNQPQHF.

Concerning this clone: Relative to the germline gene, one junction end is altered; a read error may explain this. This rearrangement joins TRBV7-2 to TRBJ2-5; TRBD1 might be the D (5 bases). CDR3 length equals 12 residues. In germline, CDR1 is SGHTA, CDR2 FQGNSA. Here the CDR3 reads CASGLGAETQYF. The CDR3 DNA is TGTGCCAGCGGCTTAGGGGCCGAGACCCAGTACTTC.

V usage is TRBV3-1 (or the pseudogene TRBV3-2) and J usage is TRBJ2-2; 8 positions match TRBD2. CDR3 size: 18 residues. J gave up 6 bases and V 0 bases, and 12 bases lay outside the gene matches. The V gene's germline CDR1 is LGHDT and CDR2 YNNKEL (reference sequence). CDR3 DNA sequence: TGTGCCAGCAGCCAAGAAACACTAGCGGCCCTAAGGGCCGGGGAGCTGTTTTTT. This codes for CASSQETLAALRAGELFF.

The chain recombines TRBV28 with TRBJ2-7; 7 nucleotides line up with TRBD2. The CDR3 covers 13 residues. J lost 9 bases, V lost 6 bases, and 11 bases had no gene match. The germline V gene has CDR1 MDHEN and CDR2 SYDVKM. CDR3 in amino acids: CASSPLPAGLQYF. DNA of the CDR3: TGTGCCAGCAGCCCACTCCCAGCGGGGCTGCAGTACTTC.

The gene calls are TRBV9 and TRBJ2-7; a weak D match, TRBD1 (6 bases). V was cut by 1 base and J by 0 bases, with 11 bases left in between. The CDR3 contains 15 residues. The germline CDR1 and CDR2 sequences are SGDLS and YYNGEE. The CDR3 region is CASSVTGLSSYEQYF. Here the CDR3 DNA reads TGTGCCAGCAGCGTAACAGGGCTGAGCTCCTACGAGCAGTACTTC.

The J gene is TRBJ2-3, the V gene TRBV6-6; D unresolved. The CDR3 is 12 residues long. Trimming removed 2 bases from V and 4 bases from J, with 4 bases in between. The V gene's germline CDR1 is MNHNY and CDR2 SVGAGI (reference sequence). The CDR3 DNA reads TGTGCCAGCAGTTACGTCTCAGATACGCAGTATTTT. Protein product: CASSYVSDTQYF.